These 12 T cell receptor beta chains share one sample of origin, sequenced in a study of blood T cell repertoires in COVID-19. Generated by immunoSEQ multiplex PCR, the TCRdb table keeps only in-frame clones and is missing some. This table has a few hundred thousand clones, more than 65% appearing once. Sequencing was carried out using peripheral blood. The origin of the receptors is a person aged 65 to 85 with COVID-19, enrolled during active disease.

The J gene is TRBJ2-5, the V gene TRBV5-1; 10 bases align to TRBD2. CDR1 is SGHRS, CDR2 YFSETQ, per germline. J was trimmed by 2 bases and V by 9 bases; bases with no gene match: 7. The CDR3 contains 14 residues. This CDR3 reads CATSERGGQETQYF. The CDR3 bases are TGCGCCACATCGGAGCGGGGGGGTCAAGAGACCCAGTACTTC.

The V and J genes are TRBV6-6 and TRBJ2-3; TRBD2 is a possible D gene (5 bases). Germline loops: CDR1 MNHNY, CDR2 SVGAGI (reference sequence). This CDR3 region has 14 residues. V was shortened by 5 bases and J by 0 bases, with 9 bases between the two germline ends. The CDR3 reads CASSHGESTDTQYF. For the CDR3, the DNA is TGTGCCAGCAGTCACGGGGAGAGCACAGATACGCAGTATTTT.

This clone appeared once. The V call is TRBV6-1, the J call TRBJ2-7, with 7 bases fitting TRBD1. The trim removed 2 bases at V and 0 bases at J, leaving 1 base unmatched. Germline CDR1 is MNHNS and CDR2 is SASEGT. The CDR3 loop spans 14 amino acids. As DNA, the CDR3 is TGTGCCAGCAGTGAACAGGGGGACTCCTACGAGCAGTACTTC. Its protein product is CASSEQGDSYEQYF.

The rearrangement joins TRBV11-3 to TRBJ2-3, with TRBD2 matching 12 bases. The CDR3 runs to 17 residues. V shed 5 bases and J 2 bases; nucleotides not matched to a gene: 8. CDR1 and CDR2 from the germline V gene are SGHNT and YENEEA. DNA of the CDR3: TGTGCCAGCAGCCGCGGGACTAGCGGGTGGTTCACAGATACGCAGTATTTT. Residues: CASSRGTSGWFTDTQYF.

This clone was counted a single time. The chain recombines TRBV6-5 with TRBJ1-2; 7 positions match TRBD1. Germline loops: CDR1 MNHEY, CDR2 SVGAGI. Germline trimming cut 5 bases from V and 3 bases from J; bases unmatched to any gene: 3. This CDR3 region has 13 residues. CDR3 protein: CASSRQGYYGYTF. In nucleotides, the CDR3 is TGTGCCAGCAGTCGACAGGGATACTATGGCTACACCTTC.

This chain uses TRBV28 with TRBJ2-7; 14 positions match TRBD2. Germline V lookup: CDR1 MDHEN, CDR2 SYDVKM. The V segment lost 7 bases and the J segment 6 bases; nucleotides outside the gene matches: 17. The CDR3 contains 18 residues. In DNA, the CDR3 is TGTGCCAGCACCTCCCCCGCCGAGGGACTAGCGGGAGTGGTCGAGCAGTACTTC. Protein: CASTSPAEGLAGVVEQYF.

This chain joins TRBV5-1 and TRBJ2-1; 9 bases map to TRBD2. Unmatched junction bases numbered 2, after V lost 0 bases and J lost 1 base. The CDR3 has 16 amino acids. From germline, CDR1 is SGHRS and CDR2 YFSETQ. The CDR3 DNA reads TGCGCCAGCAGCTTGGGACTAGCGGCTTCCTACAATGAGCAGTTCTTC. Amino acid sequence: CASSLGLAASYNEQFF.

This chain joins TRBV5-1 and TRBJ1-2; the match to TRBD1 covers 10 bases. This CDR3 contains 15 residues. From germline, CDR1 is SGHRS and CDR2 YFSETQ. V lost 4 bases and J lost 6; bases outside the gene matches: 9. CDR3 sequence (DNA): TGCGCCAGCAGCCCCCGGGACAGGGGTGAGAATGGCTACACCTTC. It specifies CASSPRDRGENGYTF.

The V gene is TRBV29-1, the J gene TRBJ1-2, with D maybe TRBD1 (6 bases). CDR1 SQVTM and CDR2 ANQGSEA come from the germline V gene. This CDR3 is 12 amino acids long. V was pared by 7 bases and J by 1 base, with 10 bases between. The CDR3: CSARDNNYGYTF. The CDR3 nucleotides are TGCAGCGCCCGGGACAATAACTATGGCTACACCTTC.

Only one count was recorded for this clone. The rearrangement uses TRBV19 and TRBJ2-5, with a possible D match to TRBD1 (5 bases). The germline V gene has CDR1 LNHDA and CDR2 SQIVND (reference sequence). Trimming took 5 bases from V and 2 from J, leaving 15 bases between them. The CDR3 consists of 15 residues. CDR3 coding DNA: TGTGCCAGTAGTCCTTGGCCAGGGAAGCAAGAGACCCAGTACTTC. Amino acid sequence: CASSPWPGKQETQYF.

This chain joins TRBV11-2 and TRBJ2-3; the D gene is possibly TRBD1 (5 bases). There are 15 residues in the CDR3. Between the trimmed V and J ends, which lost 1 base and 5 bases, there was a span of 13 bases. Looked up from germline, CDR1 is SGHAT and CDR2 is FQNNGV. For the CDR3, the DNA is TGTGCCAGCAGCTTAGTGGGTGGGCAGGGAGATACGCAGTATTTT. Protein product: CASSLVGGQGDTQYF. Using reference TRBV11-2 and TRBJ2-3 for the parts outside the CDR3, the full variable domain is EAGVAQSPRYKIIEKRQSVAFWCNPISGHATLYWYQQILGQGPKLLIQFQNNGVVDDSQLPKDRFSAERLKGVDSTLKIQPAKLEDSAVYLCASSLVGGQGDTQYFGPGTRLTVL.

The V and J genes are TRBV12-3 or TRBV12-4 and TRBJ1-2, with D unresolved. V gave up 5 bases and J gave up 2 bases, with 9 bases separating them. The CDR3 extends over 13 amino acids. In DNA, the CDR3 is TGTGCCAGCAGTGTCCAGTTGAACTATGGCTACACCTTC. Encoded protein: CASSVQLNYGYTF.